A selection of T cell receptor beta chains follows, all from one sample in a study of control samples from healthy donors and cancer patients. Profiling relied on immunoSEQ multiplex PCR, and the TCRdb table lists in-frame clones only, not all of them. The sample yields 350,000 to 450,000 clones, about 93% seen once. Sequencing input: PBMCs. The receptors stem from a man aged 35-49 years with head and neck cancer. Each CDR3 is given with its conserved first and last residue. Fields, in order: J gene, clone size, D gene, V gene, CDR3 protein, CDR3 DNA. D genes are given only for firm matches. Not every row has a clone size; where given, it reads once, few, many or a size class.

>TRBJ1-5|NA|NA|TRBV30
CAWSVDAAQPQHF
TGTGCCTGGAGTGTGGATGCAGCTCAGCCCCAGCATTTT
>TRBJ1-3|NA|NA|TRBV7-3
CASSLYQGNGNTIYF
TGTGCCAGCAGCTTATATCAGGGAAACGGAAACACCATATATTTT
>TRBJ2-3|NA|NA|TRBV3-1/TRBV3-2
CASSQGTNTDTQYF
TGTGCCAGCAGCCAAGGGACTAACACAGATACGCAGTATTTT
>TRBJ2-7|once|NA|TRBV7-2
CASSLGVSYEQYF
TGTGCCAGCAGCTTAGGTGTCTCCTACGAGCAGTACTTC
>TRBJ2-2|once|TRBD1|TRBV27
CASSFVGQVNTGELFF
TGTGCCAGCAGTTTCGTCGGACAGGTTAACACCGGGGAGCTGTTTTTT
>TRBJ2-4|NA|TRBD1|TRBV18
CASSPDRDRGIQYF
TGTGCCAGCTCACCAGACAGGGATCGCGGCATTCAGTACTTC
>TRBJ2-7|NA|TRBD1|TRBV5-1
CASSLGTGEFYEQYF
TGCGCCAGCAGCTTAGGGACAGGGGAATTCTACGAGCAGTACTTC
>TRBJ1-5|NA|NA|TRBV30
CAWRHPSGYSNQPQHF
TGTGCCTGGAGGCACCCTTCAGGCTATAGCAATCAGCCCCAGCATTTT
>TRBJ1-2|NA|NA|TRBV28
CASSFNSPYGYTF
TGTGCCAGCAGTTTTAACAGCCCTTATGGCTACACCTTC
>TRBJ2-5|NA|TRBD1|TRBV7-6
CASSTGTGAGETQYF
TGTGCCAGCAGCACGGGGACAGGGGCTGGGGAGACCCAGTACTTC
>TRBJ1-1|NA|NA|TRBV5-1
CASSLAPNTEAFF
TGCGCCAGCAGCTTGGCACCGAACACTGAAGCTTTCTTT
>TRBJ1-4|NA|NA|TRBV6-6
CASSYGAGEKLFF
TGTGCCAGCAGTTACGGGGCTGGGGAAAAACTGTTTTTT
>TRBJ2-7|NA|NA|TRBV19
CASSIVGAPHEQYF
TGTGCCAGTAGTATAGTGGGAGCCCCTCACGAGCAGTACTTC
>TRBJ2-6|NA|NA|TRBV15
CATSTASSGANVLTF
TGTGCCACCAGCACCGCCTCGTCTGGGGCCAACGTCCTGACTTTC
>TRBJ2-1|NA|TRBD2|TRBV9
CASSALTSGENEQFF
TGTGCCAGCAGCGCCCTGACTAGCGGGGAGAATGAGCAGTTCTTC
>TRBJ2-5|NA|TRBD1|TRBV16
CASSQRTGVETQYF
TGTGCCAGCAGCCAACGGACAGGGGTGGAGACCCAGTACTTC
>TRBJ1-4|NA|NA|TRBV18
CASSPDSNEKLFF
TGTGCCAGCTCACCGGACAGTAATGAAAAACTGTTTTTT
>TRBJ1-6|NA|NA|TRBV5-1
CASSLDSKYNSPLHF
TGCGCCAGCAGCTTGGACTCGAAATATAATTCACCCCTCCACTTT
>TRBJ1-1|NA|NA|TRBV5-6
CATCRIRADAEAFF
TGTGCCACCTGCCGCATCCGGGCGGACGCTGAAGCTTTCTTT
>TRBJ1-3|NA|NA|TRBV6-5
CASSPGGTIYF
TGTGCCAGCAGCCCGGGGGGAACCATATATTTT
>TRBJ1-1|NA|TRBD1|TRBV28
CASSLGTGNPNTEAFF
TGTGCCAGCAGTTTAGGGACAGGGAATCCCAACACTGAAGCTTTCTTT
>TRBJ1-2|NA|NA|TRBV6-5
CASSYKRILQGGGYTF
TGTGCCAGCAGTTACAAGAGAATTTTACAGGGCGGAGGCTACACCTTC
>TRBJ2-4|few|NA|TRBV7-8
CASSLTLDVLAKNIQYF
TGTGCCAGCAGCTTAACCCTGGACGTCCTAGCCAAAAACATTCAGTACTTC
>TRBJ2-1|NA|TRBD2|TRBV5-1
CASIESGTSAYNEQFF
TGCGCCAGCATTGAGTCCGGGACTAGCGCATACAATGAGCAGTTCTTC
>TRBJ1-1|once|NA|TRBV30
CAWADRMNTEAFF
TGTGCCTGGGCTGACAGGATGAACACTGAAGCTTTCTTT
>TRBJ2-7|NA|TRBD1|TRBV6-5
CASSMDRGGYEQYF
TGTGCCAGCAGCATGGACAGGGGGGGATACGAGCAGTACTTC
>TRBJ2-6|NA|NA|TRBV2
CASSGGGNGANVLTF
TGTGCCAGCAGTGGAGGGGGGAATGGGGCCAACGTCCTGACTTTC
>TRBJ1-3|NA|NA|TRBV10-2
CASSESGSRGNTIYF
TGCGCCAGCAGTGAGTCGGGCAGCCGAGGTAACACCATATATTTT
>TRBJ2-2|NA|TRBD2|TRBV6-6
CASVAGGPGTGELFF
TGTGCCAGCGTGGCGGGAGGGCCGGGCACCGGGGAGCTGTTTTTT
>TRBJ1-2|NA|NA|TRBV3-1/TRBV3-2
CASSQVLDRAGGYGYTF
TGTGCCAGCAGCCAAGTCCTTGATCGGGCAGGAGGCTATGGCTACACCTTC
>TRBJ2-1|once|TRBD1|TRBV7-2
CASSPGTGVNEQFF
TGTGCCAGCAGCCCCGGGACAGGGGTCAATGAGCAGTTCTTC
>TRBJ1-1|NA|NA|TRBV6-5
CASRDRYTEAFF
TGTGCCAGCAGGGACCGTTACACTGAAGCTTTCTTT
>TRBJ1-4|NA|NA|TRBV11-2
CASSPGPHANEKLFF
TGTGCCAGCAGCCCCGGCCCTCATGCTAATGAAAAACTGTTTTTT
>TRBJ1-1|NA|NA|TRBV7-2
CASSLGAGVMNTEAFF
TGTGCCAGCAGCTTAGGGGCGGGAGTTATGAACACTGAAGCTTTCTTT
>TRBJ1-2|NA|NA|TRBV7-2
CASSLDGGTDYGYTF
TGTGCCAGCAGCTTAGACGGGGGAACAGACTATGGCTACACCTTC
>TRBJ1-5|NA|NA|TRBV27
CASSFAYRLDGTHQPQHF
TGTGCCAGCAGTTTCGCGTACAGATTGGACGGGACCCATCAGCCCCAGCATTTT
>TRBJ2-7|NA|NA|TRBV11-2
CASSVQQGPGEQYF
TGTGCCAGCAGCGTGCAACAGGGCCCGGGGGAGCAGTACTTC
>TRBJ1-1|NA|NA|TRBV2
CASLDGKTRLMNTEAFF
TGTGCCAGCCTGGACGGGAAAACCCGCCTGATGAACACTGAAGCTTTCTTT
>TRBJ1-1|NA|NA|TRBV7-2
CASSLAAGPQAFF
TGTGCCAGCAGCTTAGCGGCCGGGCCTCAAGCTTTCTTT
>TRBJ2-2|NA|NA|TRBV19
CASSIQVSDTGELFF
TGTGCCAGTAGTATACAGGTGTCGGACACCGGGGAGCTGTTTTTT
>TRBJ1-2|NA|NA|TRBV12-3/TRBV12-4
CASSLLWEGYTF
TGTGCCAGCAGTCTGCTGTGGGAAGGCTACACCTTC
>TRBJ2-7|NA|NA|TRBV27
CASRLRGATYEQYF
TGTGCCAGCAGACTCCGGGGGGCGACCTACGAGCAGTACTTC
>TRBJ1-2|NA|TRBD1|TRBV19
CATEGQGIHYGYTF
TGTGCCACCGAGGGACAGGGGATTCACTATGGCTACACCTTC
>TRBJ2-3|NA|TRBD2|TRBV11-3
CANGLATDTQYF
TGTGCCAATGGACTAGCTACAGATACGCAGTATTTT
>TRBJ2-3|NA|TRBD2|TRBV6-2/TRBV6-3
CASSYWGRGGLGTDTQYF
TGTGCCAGCAGTTACTGGGGTCGGGGGGGCCTCGGCACAGATACGCAGTATTTT
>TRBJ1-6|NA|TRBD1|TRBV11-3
CASSSGQLNSPLHF
TGTGCCAGCAGCTCGGGACAGCTCAATTCACCCCTCCACTTT
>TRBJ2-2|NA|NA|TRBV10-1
CASSGVGANTGELFF
TGCGCCAGCAGTGGGGTCGGGGCGAACACCGGGGAGCTGTTTTTT
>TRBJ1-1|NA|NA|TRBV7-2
CASSLRGTEAFF
TGTGCCAGCAGCTTGCGGGGAACTGAAGCTTTCTTT
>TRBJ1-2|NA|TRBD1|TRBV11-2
CASSLGSGTGILYTF
TGTGCCAGCAGCTTAGGCTCCGGGACAGGAATACTCTACACCTTC
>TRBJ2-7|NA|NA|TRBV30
CAWSGGTGAYEQYF
TGTGCCTGGAGTGGGGGTACAGGAGCCTACGAGCAGTACTTC